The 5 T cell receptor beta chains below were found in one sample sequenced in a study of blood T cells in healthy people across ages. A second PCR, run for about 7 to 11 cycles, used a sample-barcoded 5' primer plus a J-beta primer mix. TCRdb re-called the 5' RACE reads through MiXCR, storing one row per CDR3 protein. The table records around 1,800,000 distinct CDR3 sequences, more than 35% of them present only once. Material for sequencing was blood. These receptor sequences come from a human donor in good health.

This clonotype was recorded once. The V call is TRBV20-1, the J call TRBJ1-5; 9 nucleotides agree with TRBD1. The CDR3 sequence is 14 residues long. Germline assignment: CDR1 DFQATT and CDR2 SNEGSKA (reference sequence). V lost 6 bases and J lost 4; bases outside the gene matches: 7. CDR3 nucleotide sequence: TGCAGTGCCCAACCCGGGACAGGGAATCAGCCCCAGCATTTT. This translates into CSAQPGTGNQPQHF.

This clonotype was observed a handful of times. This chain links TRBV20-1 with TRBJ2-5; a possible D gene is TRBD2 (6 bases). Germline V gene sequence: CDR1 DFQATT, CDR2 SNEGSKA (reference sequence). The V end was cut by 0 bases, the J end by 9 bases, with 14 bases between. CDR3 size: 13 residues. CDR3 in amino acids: CSARDGGVPSQYF. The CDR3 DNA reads TGCAGTGCTAGAGACGGCGGGGTACCGTCCCAGTACTTC.

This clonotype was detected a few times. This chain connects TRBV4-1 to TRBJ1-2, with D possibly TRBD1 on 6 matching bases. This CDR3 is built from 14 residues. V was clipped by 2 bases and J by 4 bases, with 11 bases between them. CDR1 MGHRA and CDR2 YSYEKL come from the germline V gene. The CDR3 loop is CASSQPGGVYGYTF. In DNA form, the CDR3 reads TGCGCCAGCAGCCAACCCGGGGGCGTCTATGGCTACACCTTC.

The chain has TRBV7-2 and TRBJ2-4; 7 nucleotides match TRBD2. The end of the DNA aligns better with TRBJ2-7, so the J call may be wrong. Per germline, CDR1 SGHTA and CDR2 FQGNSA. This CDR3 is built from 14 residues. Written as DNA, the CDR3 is TGTGCCAGCAGCCCGGCGGGAGTCGGTGGCGAGCAGTACTTC. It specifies CASSPAGVGGEQYF.

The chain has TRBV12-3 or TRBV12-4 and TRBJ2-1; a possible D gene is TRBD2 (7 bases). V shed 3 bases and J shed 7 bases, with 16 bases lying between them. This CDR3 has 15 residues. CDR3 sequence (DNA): TGTGCCAGCAGTTTCTTGGGGGGGGCCGTGAATGAGCAGTTCTTC. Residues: CASSFLGGAVNEQFF.